The 18 T cell receptor beta chains below all came from one sample that was sequenced in a study of T cell responses to AZD1222 COVID-19 vaccine. Sequenced by immunoSEQ multiplex PCR; TCRdb stores in-frame clones only, minus some. The sample has about 70,000 clones, 85% seen once; the top ten hold around 20%. The material was peripheral blood, obtained on day 0 of AZD1222 vaccination. The receptors were gathered from an adult in good health.

CDR3 DNA sequence: TGTGCCAGCAGCTTAGATTCGGCGGGGGGATACACAGATACGCAGTATTTT. The encoded protein is CASSLDSAGGYTDTQYF. This chain links TRBV11-2 with TRBJ2-3; 8 nucleotides agree with TRBD2. Per germline, CDR1 SGHAT and CDR2 FQNNGV. The CDR3 has 17 amino acids. The J segment lost 2 bases and the V segment lost 0 bases, leaving 7 bases of the junction unmatched.

The gene calls are TRBV6-6 and TRBJ2-2, with unresolved D. The CDR3 extends over 16 amino acids. Trimming removed 6 bases from V and 0 bases from J, with 14 bases in between. Germline assignment: CDR1 MNHNY and CDR2 SVGAGI (reference sequence). The CDR3 DNA is TGTGCCAGCAGATCACTCTCCCAGGCGAACACCGGGGAGCTGTTTTTT. Amino acid sequence: CASRSLSQANTGELFF.

J is TRBJ2-7 and V is TRBV18; TRBD2 agrees at 8 bases. The germline CDR1 and CDR2 sequences are KGHSH and LQKENI. The CDR3 is 15 residues long. With V trimmed by 1 base and J by 3 bases, 5 bases remained unmatched. CDR3 bases: TGTGCCAGCTCACCACGGAGCGGGGGCATCTACGAGCAGTACTTC. Its translation: CASSPRSGGIYEQYF.

This clone was counted a single time. The chain uses TRBV4-1 and TRBJ2-3; tentative D call: TRBD2 (7 bases). The CDR3 extends over 17 amino acids. With 4 bases removed from V and 2 bases from J, the gap between germline ends came to 19 bases. The V gene's germline CDR1 is MGHRA and CDR2 YSYEKL. Here the CDR3 DNA reads TGCGCCAGCAGCCCTGCAAGGGGGGGCTTATTCACAGATACGCAGTATTTT. It yields the protein CASSPARGGLFTDTQYF.

CDR3 nucleotides: TGTGCCAGCTCACCACCTGGGAGTCAGCAAGGAAACACCATATATTTT. Its protein is CASSPPGSQQGNTIYF. The chain employs TRBV18 and TRBJ1-3; D unclear. Looked up from germline, CDR1 is KGHSH and CDR2 is LQKENI. V was pared by 0 bases and J by 4 bases, with 13 bases between. This CDR3 spans 16 amino acids.

This clone was detected a few times. The rearrangement links TRBV7-6 to TRBJ1-5, with D possibly TRBD1 on 5 matching bases. This CDR3 region has 14 residues. Deletions cut 4 bases from V and 3 bases from J, with 10 bases between. The germline V gene encodes CDR1 SGHVS and CDR2 FNYEAQ. CDR3 sequence reads: CASSSSGPNQPQHF. Here the CDR3 DNA reads TGTGCCAGCAGCTCGTCAGGGCCCAATCAGCCCCAGCATTTT.

V gene TRBV29-1 combines with J gene TRBJ1-3; a weak D match, TRBD1 (6 bases). With 5 bases removed from V and 2 bases from J, the gap between germline ends came to 22 bases. From germline, CDR1 is SQVTM and CDR2 ANQGSEA. The CDR3 covers 17 residues. This CDR3 reads CSVKLGFGQKPGNTIYF. The CDR3, as DNA: TGCAGCGTTAAACTCGGATTTGGACAGAAGCCTGGAAACACCATATATTTT.

The chain links TRBV24-1 to TRBJ2-2; D unresolved. This CDR3 has 14 residues. Germline CDR1 KGHDR, CDR2 SFDVKD. V dropped 6 bases and J dropped 3 bases, with 10 bases sitting between them. The CDR3: CATSSEGHTGELFF. CDR3 DNA: TGTGCCACCAGTTCGGAAGGGCACACCGGGGAGCTGTTTTTT.

The rearrangement joins TRBV10-2 to TRBJ2-1; weak D call: TRBD1 (6 bases). V was cut by 6 bases and J by 9 bases, with 15 bases left in between. CDR1 and CDR2 from the germline V gene are WSHSY and SAAADI. CDR3 length equals 13 residues. The CDR3 region is CASRPSGVGEQFF. CDR3 nucleotides: TGCGCCAGCAGACCCTCAGGGGTGGGTGAGCAGTTCTTC.

This chain connects TRBV6-5 to TRBJ1-2; TRBD1 might be the D (5 bases). With 0 bases removed from V and 1 base from J, the gap between germline ends came to 12 bases. Germline V CDR1 and CDR2: MNHEY, SVGAGI. The CDR3 contains 16 residues. CDR3 residues: CASSYSTGSGNYGYTF. In nucleotides, the CDR3 is TGTGCCAGCAGTTACTCAACAGGATCGGGTAACTATGGCTACACCTTC.

The genes are TRBV5-8 and TRBJ2-1; 8 bases agree with TRBD1. Germline CDR1 and CDR2: SGHTS and YDEGEE. This CDR3 contains 16 residues. The V and J ends lost 1 base and 7 bases, in that order; junction bases with no gene match: 10. The CDR3 sequence: CASSLLGQGAGNEQFF. CDR3 DNA: TGTGCCAGCAGCTTGTTGGGGCAGGGGGCAGGAAATGAGCAGTTCTTC.

This rearrangement joins TRBV9 to TRBJ1-1; perhaps TRBD1 as D (5 bases). The CDR3 runs to 14 residues. V was shortened by 2 bases and J by 11 bases, with 19 bases between the two germline ends. Looked up from germline, CDR1 is SGDLS and CDR2 is YYNGEE. CDR3 sequence: CASSVGTLNQRAFF. CDR3 coding DNA: TGTGCCAGCAGCGTTGGGACCCTTAACCAGCGGGCTTTCTTT.

The chain couples TRBV6-5 to TRBJ1-1; D perhaps matches TRBD1 (5 bases). The germline V gene has CDR1 MNHEY and CDR2 SVGAGI. V lost 0 bases and J 8 bases, leaving 16 bases between the germline ends. This CDR3 spans 15 amino acids. The CDR3 DNA is TGTGCCAGCAGTTACTCGGGGCTCCAGCTGTTCGAAGCTTTCTTT. The encoded protein is CASSYSGLQLFEAFF.

This chain connects TRBV6-5 to TRBJ2-4; 10 bases agree with TRBD1. J lost 2 bases, V lost 6 bases, and 4 bases had no gene match. The CDR3 extends over 15 amino acids. Germline V gene data show CDR1 as MNHEY and CDR2 as SVGAGI. The chain's CDR3 is CASRGTGATKNIQYF. The CDR3 DNA follows: TGTGCCAGCAGGGGGACAGGGGCGACCAAAAACATTCAGTACTTC.

V gene TRBV4-2 combines with J gene TRBJ1-2, with D unclear. V gave up 4 bases and J gave up 3 bases, with 12 bases separating them. This CDR3 region has 14 residues. From germline, CDR1 is LGHNA and CDR2 YNFKEQ. CDR3 protein: CASSLQKKDYGYTF. The CDR3 DNA reads as TGTGCCAGCAGCCTTCAGAAAAAGGACTATGGCTACACCTTC.

The chain links TRBV11-3 to TRBJ2-2; maybe TRBD2 (6 bases). Germline CDR1 reads SGHNT; CDR2 reads YENEEA. The CDR3 runs to 16 residues. Trimming pared 4 bases from V and 6 bases from J, leaving 18 bases between. The CDR3 spells CASSSRTLRGSGELFF. CDR3 DNA sequence: TGTGCCAGCAGCTCCCGGACACTACGGGGGTCCGGGGAGCTGTTTTTT. Supplemented by reference TRBV11-3 and TRBJ2-2, the full variable domain reads EAGVVQSPRYKIIEKKQPVAFWCNPISGHNTLYWYLQNLGQGPELLIRYENEEAVDDSQLPKDRFSAERLKGVDSTLKIQPAELGDSAVYLCASSSRTLRGSGELFFGEGSRLTVL.

The V and J genes are TRBV9 and TRBJ2-1; D perhaps matches TRBD2 (6 bases). The CDR3 contains 14 residues. Per germline, CDR1 SGDLS and CDR2 YYNGEE. The V and J ends lost 3 bases and 9 bases respectively, with 16 bases between them. In DNA, the CDR3 is TGTGCCAGCAGCGGGGGGACTCATCAAGGTGAGCAGTTCTTC. As protein: CASSGGTHQGEQFF.

The chain combines TRBV18 with TRBJ2-6; no firm D call. This CDR3 spans 16 amino acids. The V gene lost 2 bases and the J gene lost 0 bases, with 8 bases spanning the gap. Germline V lookup: CDR1 KGHSH, CDR2 LQKENI. CDR3 residues: CASSPYVPSGANVLTF. In nucleotides, the CDR3 is TGTGCCAGCTCACCATATGTTCCCTCTGGGGCCAACGTCCTGACTTTC.